Below are 20 T cell receptor beta chains sequenced from a single sample in a study of T cell responses to AZD1222 COVID-19 vaccine. Only in-frame clones appear in the TCRdb table, and some are missing; sequencing was by immunoSEQ multiplex PCR. In the table there are around 110,000 clones, 85% to 90% of which are singletons. The starting material was peripheral blood, obtained on day 0 of AZD1222 vaccination. The receptor set was obtained from an adult in good health.

The genes are TRBV5-6 and TRBJ1-6; D gene unclear. Trimming took 2 bases from V and 10 from J, leaving 13 bases between them. The CDR3 covers 14 residues. Per the germline V gene, CDR1 is SGHDT and CDR2 is YYEEEE. CDR3 DNA: TGTGCCAGCAGCTTAGGTTGGGGTGACTCACCCCTCCACTTT. As protein: CASSLGWGDSPLHF.

This sequence joins TRBV3-1 (or the pseudogene TRBV3-2) and TRBJ2-1, with 9 nucleotides matching TRBD2. V lost 0 bases and J lost 0; bases outside the gene matches: 3. This CDR3 contains 17 residues. Germline V gene data show CDR1 as LGHDT and CDR2 as YNNKEL (reference sequence). The DNA of the CDR3 is TGTGCCAGCAGCCAAGATCTAGCGGGACTCTCCTACAATGAGCAGTTCTTC. The encoded protein is CASSQDLAGLSYNEQFF.

The chain couples TRBV6-5 to TRBJ2-2, with a possible D match to TRBD1 (6 bases). Germline CDR1 and CDR2: MNHEY and SVGAGI. The germline V and J ends were trimmed by 6 bases and 0 bases, with 11 bases remaining between them. The CDR3 covers 15 residues. The CDR3 spells CASRRQASNTGELFF. CDR3 sequence (DNA): TGTGCCAGCAGACGACAGGCTTCGAACACCGGGGAGCTGTTTTTT.

The chain combines TRBV18 with TRBJ2-3; D is perhaps TRBD1 (5 bases). The CDR3 runs 16 residues. Germline CDR1 reads KGHSH; CDR2 reads LQKENI. With 2 bases removed from V and 0 bases from J, the gap between germline ends came to 12 bases. CDR3 sequence reads: CASSPSGISSTDTQYF. The CDR3, as DNA: TGTGCCAGCTCACCATCAGGGATTTCTAGCACAGATACGCAGTATTTT.

CDR3 loop: CASSPGWVVNTEAFF. As DNA, the CDR3 is TGCGCCAGCAGCCCGGGGTGGGTGGTGAACACTGAAGCTTTCTTT. The V and J genes are TRBV4-1 and TRBJ1-1, with D unresolved. Per germline, CDR1 MGHRA and CDR2 YSYEKL. The CDR3 consists of 15 residues. Trimming removed 4 bases from V and 0 bases from J, with 12 bases in between.

The chain links TRBV7-9 to TRBJ1-5; 11 bases are a match to TRBD1. Germline values: CDR1 SEHNR, CDR2 FQNEAQ (reference sequence). The CDR3 extends over 14 amino acids. V gave up 4 bases and J gave up 11 bases; unmatched junction bases: 7. The CDR3 nucleotides are TGTGCCAGCAGCTCGGGACAGGGGGATAGGACCCAGCATTTT. It specifies CASSSGQGDRTQHF.

The chain is built from TRBV10-3 and TRBJ1-4; D is perhaps TRBD1 (5 bases). This CDR3 spans 13 amino acids. The germline gives CDR1 ENHRY, CDR2 SYGVKD. Trimming took off 2 bases at V and 6 bases at J, with 7 bases between the two ends. The chain's CDR3 is CAISEGRDEKLFF. As DNA, the CDR3 is TGTGCCATCAGTGAGGGCAGGGATGAAAAACTGTTTTTT.

The chain recombines TRBV5-6 with TRBJ1-3; weak D call: TRBD1 (6 bases). The germline V gene has CDR1 SGHDT and CDR2 YYEEEE. The V end lost 0 bases, the J end lost 2 bases, and 9 bases lay between the germline ends. The CDR3 covers 15 residues. The CDR3 loop reads CASSLVSGAGNTIYF. DNA of the CDR3: TGTGCCAGCAGCTTGGTTTCAGGGGCTGGAAACACCATATATTTT.

The count of this clone is one. The V call is TRBV7-9, the J call TRBJ1-5; possible D gene TRBD1, 5 bases. This CDR3 has 16 residues. Trimming removed 0 bases from V and 0 bases from J, with 9 bases in between. Per germline, CDR1 SEHNR and CDR2 FQNEAQ (reference sequence). CDR3: CASSLAGDYSNQPQHF. CDR3 coding DNA: TGTGCCAGCAGCTTAGCGGGGGATTATAGCAATCAGCCCCAGCATTTT.

The rearrangement joins TRBV7-8 to TRBJ2-7, with 11 bases lining up with TRBD1. Trimming cost V 5 bases and J 4 bases; bases outside gene matches: 1. CDR1 and CDR2 from the germline V gene are SGHVS and FQNEAQ. The CDR3 sequence is 13 residues long. This CDR3 is CASSRDRGYEQYF. CDR3 sequence (DNA): TGTGCCAGCAGCCGGGACAGGGGGTACGAGCAGTACTTC.

The chain combines TRBV9 with TRBJ1-4; maybe TRBD1 (5 bases). V was shortened by 0 bases and J by 8 bases, with 14 bases between the two germline ends. The CDR3 is made up of 15 amino acids. Germline assignment: CDR1 SGDLS and CDR2 YYNGEE. CDR3 sequence reads: CASSVGRGTPEKLFF. Written as DNA, the CDR3 is TGTGCCAGCAGCGTAGGGCGGGGGACCCCCGAAAAACTGTTTTTT.

This rearrangement joins TRBV7-2 to TRBJ2-5; D is unclear. This CDR3 comprises 13 residues. V lost 5 bases to trimming and J lost 4 bases, with 11 bases between them. Germline V gene lookup returns CDR1 SGHTA and CDR2 FQGNSA. The CDR3 sequence is CASSPPRIETQYF. The CDR3 DNA reads TGTGCCAGCAGCCCCCCGCGGATAGAGACCCAGTACTTC.

The genes are TRBV7-9 and TRBJ2-7; 14 bases agree with TRBD2. This CDR3 spans 14 amino acids. The germline V gene has CDR1 SEHNR and CDR2 FQNEAQ (reference sequence). The ends lost 7 bases at V and 7 bases at J; junction bases unmatched: 6. CDR3 sequence: CASTSGLAGAEQYF. The CDR3, as DNA: TGTGCCAGCACCTCGGGACTAGCGGGAGCTGAGCAGTACTTC.

The rearrangement uses TRBV5-6 and TRBJ2-5; the D is unclear. The CDR3 is made up of 13 amino acids. The germline V gene has CDR1 SGHDT and CDR2 YYEEEE. Trimming took off 4 bases at V and 2 bases at J, with 9 bases between the two ends. DNA for the CDR3: TGTGCCAGCAGCGGCGCCAGACAAGAGACCCAGTACTTC. Translated, it gives CASSGARQETQYF.

The chain recombines TRBV19 with TRBJ1-2; the match to TRBD1 covers 7 bases. Germline values: CDR1 LNHDA, CDR2 SQIVND (reference sequence). The CDR3 contains 14 residues. The ends lost 7 bases at V and 1 base at J; junction bases unmatched: 6. The CDR3 sequence: CASNRGYYNYGYTF. For the CDR3, the DNA is TGTGCCAGTAACAGGGGCTACTATAACTATGGCTACACCTTC.

V gene TRBV9 combines with J gene TRBJ2-7, with D possibly TRBD1 on 5 matching bases. Germline loops: CDR1 SGDLS, CDR2 YYNGEE. The CDR3 is made up of 15 amino acids. The germline V and J ends were trimmed by 4 bases and 0 bases, with 14 bases remaining between them. The chain's CDR3 is CASSRTYDSSYEQYF. Here the CDR3 DNA reads TGTGCCAGCAGCCGGACCTACGACAGCTCCTACGAGCAGTACTTC.

The chain uses TRBV3-1 (or the pseudogene TRBV3-2) and TRBJ1-1; D is ambiguous. The CDR3 runs to 15 residues. Germline-derived CDR1 and CDR2 are LGHDT and YNNKEL (reference sequence). V lost 6 bases and J 5 bases, leaving 19 bases between the germline ends. The CDR3 DNA follows: TGTGCCAGCAGGGCCAGGACGGCCGGAGGGACTGAAGCTTTCTTT. This translates into CASRARTAGGTEAFF.

This rearrangement joins TRBV3-1 (or the pseudogene TRBV3-2) to TRBJ1-6; TRBD1 is a possible D gene (5 bases). The CDR3 is made up of 15 amino acids. V lost 4 bases, J lost 2 bases, and 9 bases lay in between. Germline CDR1 is LGHDT and CDR2 is YNNKEL (reference sequence). The CDR3 DNA is TGTGCCAGCAGCCGTCGACAGACCTATAATTCACCCCTCCACTTT. Encoded protein: CASSRRQTYNSPLHF.

The J gene is TRBJ1-5, the V gene TRBV28; D perhaps matches TRBD1 (5 bases). The CDR3 is 12 amino acids. V lost 8 bases and J lost 5, with 10 bases in between. Germline CDR1 reads MDHEN; CDR2 reads SYDVKM. CDR3 loop: CASCLQDQPQHF. In nucleotides, the CDR3 is TGTGCCAGCTGCCTACAGGATCAGCCCCAGCATTTT.

The rearrangement uses TRBV7-9 and TRBJ2-1, with TRBD2 matching 7 bases. J gave up 2 bases and V 5 bases, and 18 bases lay outside the gene matches. Germline CDR1 and CDR2: SEHNR and FQNEAQ (reference sequence). This CDR3 contains 19 residues. For the CDR3, the DNA is TGTGCCAGCAGCCCCCCTTTTAGACTAGCCGGAGTGACCTACAATGAGCAGTTCTTC. Its protein product is CASSPPFRLAGVTYNEQFF.